These T cell receptor beta chains were read from a single sample in a study of CD8 T cells in Susac syndrome. One entry per CDR3 protein, called by TCRdb with MiXCR from the immunoSEQ multiplex PCR reads. Of roughly 190,000 distinct CDR3 sequences detected, approximately 95% appear once; the ten largest clones hold about 0.1%. Sequenced input: CD4+ T cells from PBMCs. Every receptor here comes from a human donor in good health. CDR3s include the opening cysteine and the closing phenylalanine or tryptophan. A D gene is named only where the DNA matches it firmly. Expanded clones are given a class, and other clones once, few, many or no size at all.

D | J | V | size | CDR3 | DNA
TRBD1 | TRBJ1-1 | TRBV3-1 | - | CASSQDPDRVKAFF | TGTGCCAGCAGCCAAGACCCAGACAGGGTGAAAGCTTTCTTT
- | TRBJ1-4 | TRBV2 | - | CASSASFEKLFF | TGTGCCAGCAGTGCCTCGTTTGAAAAACTGTTTTTT
- | TRBJ1-5 | TRBV24-1 | - | CATGQPNQPQHF | TGTGCCACCGGACAGCCCAATCAGCCCCAGCATTTT
TRBD2 | TRBJ2-1 | TRBV3-1 | - | CASSPQRSGRGNEQFF | TGTGCCAGCAGCCCTCAGAGAAGCGGGAGAGGGAATGAGCAGTTCTTC
- | TRBJ2-1 | TRBV3-1 | - | CASSPGTISYNEQFF | TGTGCCAGCAGCCCCGGGACGATCTCCTACAATGAGCAGTTCTTC
- | TRBJ2-3 | TRBV7-9 | - | CASSSQGSGTDTQYF | TGTGCCAGCAGCTCCCAGGGGTCCGGGACAGATACGCAGTATTTT
- | TRBJ2-2 | TRBV29-1 | - | CSVRGRLNGELFF | TGCAGCGTGAGAGGGAGACTAAACGGGGAGCTGTTTTTT
- | TRBJ1-1 | TRBV12-3/TRBV12-4 | - | CASSLAKDSSEAFF | TGTGCCAGCAGTTTAGCGAAGGACAGTAGTGAAGCTTTCTTT
- | TRBJ2-7 | TRBV27 | once | CASSSQGRSYEQYF | TGTGCCAGCAGTTCCCAGGGACGGAGCTACGAGCAGTACTTC
TRBD2 | TRBJ2-7 | TRBV7-2 | - | CASRAGLPGGEQYF | TGTGCCAGCAGGGCGGGGCTCCCGGGAGGGGAGCAGTACTTC
- | TRBJ2-1 | TRBV7-9 | - | CASSSGTQNEQFF | TGTGCCAGCAGCTCCGGGACTCAAAATGAGCAGTTCTTC
- | TRBJ2-3 | TRBV7-2 | - | CASSLEPGLSTDTQYF | TGTGCCAGCAGCTTAGAACCAGGGCTTAGCACAGATACGCAGTATTTT
- | TRBJ2-3 | TRBV29-1 | - | CSVEVSVRTQYF | TGCAGCGTTGAAGTTTCTGTGAGGACGCAGTATTTT
- | TRBJ2-7 | TRBV7-8 | - | CASSSSGRSSYEQYF | TGTGCCAGCAGCTCCAGCGGAAGAAGCTCCTACGAGCAGTACTTC
TRBD2 | TRBJ2-5 | TRBV7-6 | - | CASSHRLAGETQYF | TGTGCCAGCAGCCACCGGCTAGCGGGAGAGACCCAGTACTTC
TRBD1 | TRBJ1-2 | TRBV2 | - | CASRWTGTAYGYTF | TGTGCCAGCAGGTGGACAGGGACAGCCTATGGCTACACCTTC